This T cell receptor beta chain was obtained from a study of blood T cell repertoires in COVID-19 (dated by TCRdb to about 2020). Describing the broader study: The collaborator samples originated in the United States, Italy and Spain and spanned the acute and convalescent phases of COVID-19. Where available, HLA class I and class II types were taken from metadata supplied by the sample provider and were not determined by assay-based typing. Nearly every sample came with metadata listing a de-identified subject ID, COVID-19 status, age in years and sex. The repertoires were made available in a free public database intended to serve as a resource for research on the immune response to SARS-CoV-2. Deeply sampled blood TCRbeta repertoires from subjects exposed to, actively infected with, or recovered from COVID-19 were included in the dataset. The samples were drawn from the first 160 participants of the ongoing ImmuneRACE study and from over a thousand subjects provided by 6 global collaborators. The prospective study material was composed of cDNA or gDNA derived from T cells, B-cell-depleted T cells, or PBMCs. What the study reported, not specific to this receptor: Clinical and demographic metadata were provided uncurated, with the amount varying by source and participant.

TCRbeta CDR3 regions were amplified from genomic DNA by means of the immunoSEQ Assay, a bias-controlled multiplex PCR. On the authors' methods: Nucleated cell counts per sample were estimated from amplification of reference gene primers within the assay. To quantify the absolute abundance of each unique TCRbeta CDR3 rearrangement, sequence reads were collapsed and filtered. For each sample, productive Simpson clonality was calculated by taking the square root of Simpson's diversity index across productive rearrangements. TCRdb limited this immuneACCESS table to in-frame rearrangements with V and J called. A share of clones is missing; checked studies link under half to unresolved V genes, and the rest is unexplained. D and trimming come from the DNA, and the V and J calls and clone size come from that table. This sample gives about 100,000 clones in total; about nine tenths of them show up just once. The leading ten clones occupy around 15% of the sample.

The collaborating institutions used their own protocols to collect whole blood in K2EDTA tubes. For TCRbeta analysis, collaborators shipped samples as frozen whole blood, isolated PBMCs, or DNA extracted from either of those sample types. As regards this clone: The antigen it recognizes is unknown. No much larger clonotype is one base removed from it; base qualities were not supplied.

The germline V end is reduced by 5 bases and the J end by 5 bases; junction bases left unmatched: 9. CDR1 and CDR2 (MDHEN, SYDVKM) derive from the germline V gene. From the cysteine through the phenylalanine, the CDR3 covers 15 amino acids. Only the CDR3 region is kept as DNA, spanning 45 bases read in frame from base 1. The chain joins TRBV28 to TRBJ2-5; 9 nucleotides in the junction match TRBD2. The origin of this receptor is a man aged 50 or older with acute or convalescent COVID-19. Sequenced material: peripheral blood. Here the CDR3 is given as CASSPAGGSRETQYF. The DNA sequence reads TGTGCCAGCAGTCCAGCGGGAGGCTCGAGGGAGACCCAGTACTTC. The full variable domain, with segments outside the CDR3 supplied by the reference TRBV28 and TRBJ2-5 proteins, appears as DVKVTQSSRYLVKRTGEKVFLECVQDMDHENMFWYRQDPGLGLRLIYFSYDVKMKEKGDIPEGYSVSREKKERFSLILESASTNQTSMYLCASSPAGGSRETQYFGPGTRLLVL.